These 21 T cell receptor beta chains came from one sample sequenced in a study of T cell changes during pregnancy in multiple sclerosis (dated by TCRdb to the late 2010s). Library prep was done by the immunoSEQ multiplex PCR assay. Sourced from immuneACCESS, this table was stored by TCRdb with only in-frame sequences that have V and J called. A share of the clones is absent; for the studies checked, an unresolved V gene accounts for under half, and the remainder has no known explanation. In all, the sample holds tens of thousands of clones, and around 94% of those were seen once. Around 0.6% of the sample is taken by the ten largest. Material: CD4+ T cells from peripheral blood mononuclear cells, obtained in the second trimester of pregnancy. These receptors originate from a female donor with multiple sclerosis, enrolled in a pregnancy study.

The gene calls are TRBV30 and TRBJ2-2, with TRBD1 identical over 10 bases. V lost 7 bases to trimming and J lost 4 bases; unmatched junction nucleotides: 9. The CDR3 runs 15 residues. CDR1 and CDR2 from the germline V gene are GTSNPN and SVGIG (reference sequence). Here the CDR3 DNA reads TGTGCCTCGAGAGTGGGACAGGGGATCACCGGGGAGCTGTTTTTT. Encoded protein: CASRVGQGITGELFF. The full variable domain, with the rest looked up from reference TRBV30 and TRBJ2-2, is SQTIHQWPATLVQPVGSPLSLECTVEGTSNPNLYWYRQAAGRGLQLLFYSVGIGQISSEVPQNLSASRPQDRQFILSSKKLLLSDSGFYLCASRVGQGITGELFFGEGSRLTVL.

V and J are TRBV4-2 and TRBJ2-3; 10 bases fit TRBD2. Unmatched junction bases numbered 9, after V lost 0 bases and J lost 0 bases. Germline CDR1 reads LGHNA; CDR2 reads YNFKEQ. The length of the CDR3 is 19 residues. DNA for the CDR3: TGTGCCAGCAGCCAAGAGGATGGTAGCGGGGGGCTGAGCACAGATACGCAGTATTTT. Amino acid sequence: CASSQEDGSGGLSTDTQYF.

V and J are TRBV4-3 and TRBJ2-7; 11 bases agree with TRBD1. Germline trimming cut 1 base from V and 0 bases from J; bases unmatched to any gene: 8. Germline CDR1 LGHNA, CDR2 YSLEER. CDR3 length equals 18 residues. The CDR3 loop reads CASSQAIFGTGGSYEQYF. As DNA, the CDR3 is TGCGCCAGCAGCCAAGCAATTTTTGGGACAGGGGGCTCCTACGAGCAGTACTTC.

The chain joins TRBV19 to TRBJ1-4; D uncertain. The germline V and J ends were trimmed by 2 bases and 8 bases, with 15 bases remaining between them. CDR3 size: 15 residues. Germline CDR1 reads LNHDA; CDR2 reads SQIVND (reference sequence). The CDR3 DNA reads TGTGCCAGTAGTATAAGTTCAGGTCTCTCGGAAAAACTGTTTTTT. Translating it yields CASSISSGLSEKLFF.

The genes are TRBV6-1 and TRBJ1-5; D unresolved. The CDR3 spans 15 residues. Per germline, CDR1 MNHNS and CDR2 SASEGT. Between the trimmed V and J ends, which lost 8 bases and 3 bases, there was a span of 17 bases. The CDR3 spells CASGSTVGNNQPQHF. CDR3 coding DNA: TGTGCCAGCGGGAGTACTGTAGGGAACAATCAGCCCCAGCATTTT.

The V gene is TRBV6-5, the J gene TRBJ1-1, with 8 bases matching TRBD1. This CDR3 contains 15 residues. Germline-derived CDR1 and CDR2 are MNHEY and SVGAGI. The J segment lost 1 base and the V segment lost 1 base, leaving 2 bases of the junction unmatched. In DNA form, the CDR3 reads TGTGCCAGCAGTTACTTCGGACAGGGGAACACTGAAGCTTTCTTT. Translation: CASSYFGQGNTEAFF.

The V call is TRBV9, the J call TRBJ2-3, with 11 bases fitting TRBD1. The CDR3 sequence is 17 residues long. Looked up from germline, CDR1 is SGDLS and CDR2 is YYNGEE. Unmatched junction bases numbered 9, after V lost 6 bases and J lost 0 bases. CDR3 DNA sequence: TGTGCCAGCACCCGGGACAGGGGGTTGATAAGCACAGATACGCAGTATTTT. Amino acids: CASTRDRGLISTDTQYF.

The chain recombines TRBV2 with TRBJ1-6; no clear D gene. CDR3 length: 14 residues. CDR1 is SNHLY and CDR2 is FYNNEI in the germline V gene. V lost 11 bases, J lost 7 bases, and 18 bases lay in between. The CDR3 sequence: CAESGGSLNSPLHF. The CDR3 DNA reads as TGTGCCGAATCGGGAGGGAGTTTGAATTCACCCCTCCACTTT.

The chain couples TRBV4-1 to TRBJ1-5; D not resolved. V was trimmed by 5 bases and J by 2 bases, leaving 13 bases between them. Germline CDR1 reads MGHRA; CDR2 reads YSYEKL. The CDR3 covers 15 residues. The CDR3 reads CASSSPGSGNQPQHF. CDR3 DNA sequence: TGCGCCAGCAGCTCCCCGGGGAGCGGCAATCAGCCCCAGCATTTT.

V gene TRBV9 combines with J gene TRBJ2-5, with 9 nucleotides matching TRBD2. The CDR3 is 17 residues long. CDR1 SGDLS and CDR2 YYNGEE come from the germline V gene. The V segment lost 0 bases and the J segment 5 bases; nucleotides outside the gene matches: 11. CDR3 loop: CASSVGGSGGPWETQYF. As DNA, the CDR3 is TGTGCCAGCAGCGTAGGGGGCAGCGGGGGGCCCTGGGAGACCCAGTACTTC. The entire variable domain, with the rest obtained from reference TRBV9 and TRBJ2-5, is as follows: DSGVTQTPKHLITATGQRVTLRCSPRSGDLSVYWYQQSLDQGLQFLIQYYNGEERAKGNILERFSAQQFPDLHSELNLSSLELGDSALYFCASSVGGSGGPWETQYFGPGTRLLVL.

The chain recombines TRBV9 with TRBJ2-1; 13 positions match TRBD2. Germline loops: CDR1 SGDLS, CDR2 YYNGEE. V gave up 4 bases and J gave up 8 bases; unmatched junction bases: 6. The CDR3 totals 15 residues. Here the CDR3 DNA reads TGTGCCAGCAGCCCCGGACTAGCGGGGGATCATGAGCAGTTCTTC. Amino acids: CASSPGLAGDHEQFF.

The chain combines TRBV7-8 with TRBJ2-1, with 10 nucleotides matching TRBD1. Germline CDR1 and CDR2: SGHVS and FQNEAQ. The CDR3 loop spans 14 amino acids. The ends lost 5 bases at V and 9 bases at J; junction bases unmatched: 7. The CDR3 sequence is CASSPRQGAREQFF. In DNA, the CDR3 is TGTGCCAGCAGCCCTCGACAGGGGGCTCGTGAGCAGTTCTTC.

The chain recombines TRBV19 with TRBJ2-4; D perhaps matches TRBD2 (7 bases). The CDR3 has 14 amino acids. The V gene's germline CDR1 is LNHDA and CDR2 SQIVND (reference sequence). V was pared by 4 bases and J by 5 bases, with 12 bases between. CDR3 residues: CASSNRGGENIQYF. In nucleotides, the CDR3 is TGTGCCAGTAGTAATCGAGGGGGGGAAAACATTCAGTACTTC.

The chain couples TRBV30 to TRBJ1-1; maybe TRBD1 (6 bases). V was trimmed by 4 bases and J by 6 bases, leaving 15 bases between them. CDR1 GTSNPN and CDR2 SVGIG come from the germline V gene (reference sequence). The CDR3 has 13 residues. DNA for the CDR3: TGTGCCTGGACCGCGAGGGGGTGGGCTGAAGCTTTCTTT. Translating gives CAWTARGWAEAFF.

The V and J genes are TRBV11-2 and TRBJ1-3; TRBD1 might be the D (5 bases). V was shortened by 1 base and J by 7 bases, with 14 bases between the two germline ends. This CDR3 is 15 amino acids long. Per germline, CDR1 SGHAT and CDR2 FQNNGV. The CDR3 nucleotides read TGTGCCAGCAGCTTAGGGGACTCTATGTCCAACACCATATATTTT. Residues: CASSLGDSMSNTIYF.

The chain is built from TRBV19 and TRBJ1-1; no reliable D call. The CDR3 sequence is 15 residues long. Trimming left V 7 bases short and J 1 base short, with 16 bases between. Germline CDR1 and CDR2: LNHDA and SQIVND (reference sequence). The CDR3 coding sequence is TGTGCCAGTACCTCCCTGGCCCATGGGAACACTGAAGCTTTCTTT. Protein: CASTSLAHGNTEAFF.

The V and J genes are TRBV10-1 and TRBJ1-1, with TRBD1 matching over 7 bases. V lost 0 bases, J lost 1 base, and 5 bases stayed unmatched. This CDR3 has 16 amino acids. Germline assignment: CDR1 WNHNN and CDR2 SYGVQD (reference sequence). In DNA form, the CDR3 reads TGCGCCAGCAGTGAGTCCCCGGACAGGACGAACACTGAAGCTTTCTTT. Translated: CASSESPDRTNTEAFF.

The chain recombines TRBV5-4 with TRBJ2-1, with 10 bases that match TRBD2. With 3 bases clipped from V and 7 bases from J, the junction kept 7 bases outside the gene matches. Germline CDR1 is SGHNT and CDR2 is YYREEE (reference sequence). This CDR3 is built from 15 residues. In DNA form, the CDR3 reads TGTGCCAGCAGCTGGAGCGGGGGGGCGGGGAATGAGCAGTTCTTC. Translating gives CASSWSGGAGNEQFF.

This clone was seen once. The chain is built from TRBV7-8 and TRBJ2-7; D gene unclear. This CDR3 region has 13 residues. Trimming removed 2 bases from V and 3 bases from J, with 8 bases in between. Germline V gives CDR1 SGHVS, CDR2 FQNEAQ. CDR3 bases: TGTGCCAGCAGCTTAACTAACAACTACGAGCAGTACTTC. Translated: CASSLTNNYEQYF. Supplemented by reference TRBV7-8 and TRBJ2-7, the full variable domain reads GAGVSQSPRYKVAKRGQDVALRCDPISGHVSLFWYQQALGQGPEFLTYFQNEAQLDKSGLPSDRFFAERPEGSVSTLKIQRTQQEDSAVYLCASSLTNNYEQYFGPGTRLTVT.

This chain links TRBV6-1 with TRBJ1-5, with 9 bases aligning to TRBD1. The CDR3 extends over 15 amino acids. Trimming removed 6 bases from V and 7 bases from J; junction bases left unmatched: 10. The germline V gene has CDR1 MNHNS and CDR2 SASEGT. CDR3 protein: CASSSNRGRAQPQHF. In DNA, the CDR3 is TGTGCCAGCAGCTCAAACAGGGGGCGAGCCCAGCCCCAGCATTTT.

The chain carries TRBV2 and TRBJ2-2, with 12 positions matching TRBD2. The CDR3 loop spans 16 amino acids. The V gene's germline CDR1 is SNHLY and CDR2 FYNNEI. V lost 7 bases, J lost 1 base, and 4 bases stayed unmatched. The CDR3 DNA follows: TGTGCCAGCATTTCGGGACTAGCGGGGAACACCGGGGAGCTGTTTTTT. This translates into CASISGLAGNTGELFF.